The 8 T cell receptor beta chains reported below all come from one sample, sequenced in a study of CD8 T cells in ankylosing spondylitis. What these receptors recognize is not known. Whole-study results and caveats: Seemingly distinctive of ankylosing spondylitis blood was a TCR beta motif formed by eight highly homologous variants.

TCRdb processed the 5' RACE reads anew with MiXCR; each CDR3 protein has one entry. The data contain about 390,000 distinct CDR3 sequences, around 24% of them singletons. The sequenced material came from blood, either unsorted or a sorted T cell fraction (not recorded which). The source of these receptors is a male donor with ankylosing spondylitis.

The V and J genes are TRBV4-1 and TRBJ2-3; 10 bases agree with TRBD1. CDR1 is MGHRA, CDR2 YSYEKL, per germline. The V and J ends lost 8 bases and 3 bases, in that order; junction bases with no gene match: 14. This CDR3 spans 17 amino acids. CDR3 sequence reads: CASSALGRDRGTDTQYF. The CDR3, as DNA: TGCGCCAGCTCCGCCCTGGGTCGGGACAGGGGAACAGATACGCAGTATTTT.

This clonotype occurred a few times. The chain employs TRBV19 and TRBJ2-1; a weak D match, TRBD2 (5 bases). The ends were cut back, 6 bases at V and 5 bases at J, with 11 bases in the middle. Germline values: CDR1 LNHDA, CDR2 SQIVND (reference sequence). The CDR3 has 13 amino acids. Here the CDR3 reads CASRYGLNNEQFF. DNA of the CDR3: TGTGCCAGTAGATACGGACTGAACAATGAGCAGTTCTTC.

This sequence joins TRBV20-1 and TRBJ2-3; D ambiguous. Deletions cut 0 bases from V and 6 bases from J, with 10 bases between. This CDR3 is 13 amino acids long. CDR1 and CDR2 from the germline V gene are DFQATT and SNEGSKA (reference sequence). CDR3 residues: CSARDKGWDTQYF. Written as DNA, the CDR3 is TGCAGTGCTAGAGATAAAGGTTGGGATACGCAGTATTTT.

For the CDR3, the DNA is TGTGCCAGCAGCTTACCGGGACAGGGGGCCGGTGAAGCTTTCTTT. Its translation: CASSLPGQGAGEAFF. The rearrangement uses TRBV7-9 and TRBJ1-1; TRBD1 matches 12 bases. The V segment lost 2 bases and the J segment 7 bases; nucleotides outside the gene matches: 5. The CDR3 consists of 15 residues. Germline CDR1 SEHNR, CDR2 FQNEAQ (reference sequence). The complete variable domain, with remaining parts taken from reference TRBV7-9 and TRBJ1-1, reads DTGVSQNPRHKITKRGQNVTFRCDPISEHNRLYWYRQTLGQGPEFLTYFQNEAQLEKSRLLSDRFSAERPKGSFSTLEIQRTEQGDSAMYLCASSLPGQGAGEAFFGQGTRLTVV.

The chain joins TRBV25-1 to TRBJ2-1, with 9 bases fitting TRBD1. V lost 5 bases to trimming and J lost 7 bases; unmatched junction nucleotides: 6. The germline CDR1 and CDR2 sequences are MGHDK and SYGVNS. This CDR3 contains 14 residues. The CDR3 region has the DNA TGTGCCAGCAGTCGGGGACAGGGTTTTAATGAGCAGTTCTTC. Protein: CASSRGQGFNEQFF.

A few counts support this clonotype. The CDR3: CASSPLAGGEQFF. The CDR3 DNA is TGTGCCAGCAGCCCCTTGGCGGGCGGTGAGCAGTTCTTC. The V gene is TRBV7-9, the J gene TRBJ2-1; D perhaps matches TRBD2 (5 bases). Trimming pared 5 bases from V and 9 bases from J, leaving 14 bases between. Germline-derived CDR1 and CDR2 are SEHNR and FQNEAQ (reference sequence). There are 13 residues in the CDR3.

This clonotype occurred a few times. The chain carries TRBV3-1 and TRBJ2-7, with TRBD2 identical over 7 bases. The germline V gene encodes CDR1 LGHDT and CDR2 YNNKEL (reference sequence). V lost 0 bases to trimming and J lost 1 base; unmatched junction nucleotides: 3. CDR3 length: 15 amino acids. DNA of the CDR3: TGTGCCAGCAGCCAAGATCCAGCGGGGTCCTACGAGCAGTACTTC. It encodes CASSQDPAGSYEQYF.

The rearrangement links TRBV7-9 to TRBJ1-1; D is uncertain. V gave up 5 bases and J gave up 0 bases, with 10 bases separating them. CDR1 SEHNR and CDR2 FQNEAQ come from the germline V gene (reference sequence). This CDR3 has 14 amino acids. DNA of the CDR3: TGTGCCAGCAGCCAAGGACGGGTGAACACTGAAGCTTTCTTT. This gives the protein CASSQGRVNTEAFF.